This T cell receptor beta chain appears in the sequencing data of a study of blood T cell repertoires in COVID-19. V was clipped by 0 bases and J by 2 bases; unmatched bases: 3. The CDR3 runs 16 residues. Germline V lookup: CDR1 SGDLS, CDR2 YYNGEE. TCRdb's table, derived via immunoSEQ multiplex PCR, lists solely in-frame clones and lacks some. The data show roughly 670,000 clones, about nine tenths seen once. This receptor was taken from a woman aged 18-35 years with acute or convalescent COVID-19. This chain joins TRBV9 and TRBJ2-1; 9 bases match TRBD2. What was sequenced was peripheral blood. The CDR3 DNA is TGTGCCAGCAGCGTAGGGGGGACTAGCCCCTACAATGAGCAGTTCTTC. Protein sequence: CASSVGGTSPYNEQFF.